Each of the 12 T cell receptor beta chains below was sequenced from the same sample in a study of T cells in Graves' hyperthyroidism and ophthalmopathy. RNA transcripts provided the source from which TCR beta CDR3 regions were amplified. The HTBI primer set served for first-round RT-PCR of the TCR CDR3. TCRdb redid the calling of the multiplex PCR reads with MiXCR, one entry per CDR3 protein. This table has under 250,000 distinct CDR3 sequences, approximately 24% appearing once. Sequencing input: blood. The receptors originated from a woman aged 40 to 55 with Graves' ophthalmopathy.

The J gene is TRBJ1-2, the V gene TRBV24-1; 10 bases are shared with TRBD1. V dropped 3 bases and J dropped 0; count of bases not matched to a gene: 9. In germline, CDR1 is KGHDR, CDR2 SFDVKD. CDR3 length: 18 residues. As DNA, the CDR3 is TGTGCCACCAGTGATCCCCGGGACAGGGGAACAGCTAACTATGGCTACACCTTC. Protein product: CATSDPRDRGTANYGYTF.

This clonotype has ten or more counts. V gene TRBV2 combines with J gene TRBJ2-7; D unclear. CDR3 length: 15 residues. Germline CDR1 reads SNHLY; CDR2 reads FYNNEI. The V gene lost 1 base and the J gene lost 3 bases, with 13 bases spanning the gap. The DNA of the CDR3 is TGTGCCAGCAGTGAAGTATCATACACCGACTACGAGCAGTACTTC. Protein: CASSEVSYTDYEQYF.

This clonotype has a count of ten or more. The gene calls are TRBV28 and TRBJ2-7, with TRBD1 as a possible D gene (6 bases). CDR1 is MDHEN and CDR2 is SYDVKM in the germline V gene. V was clipped by 5 bases and J by 2 bases, with 19 bases between them. This CDR3 is built from 16 residues. This CDR3 is CASSDYFGQNTYEQYF. The CDR3 DNA sequence: TGTGCCAGCAGTGACTACTTCGGACAGAATACCTACGAGCAGTACTTC.

The chain is built from TRBV20-1 and TRBJ2-5; D is ambiguous. The V gene's germline CDR1 is DFQATT and CDR2 SNEGSKA (reference sequence). V lost 6 bases to trimming and J lost 4 bases, with 9 bases between them. CDR3 length equals 11 residues. CDR3 in amino acids: CSAWEGETQYF. Written as DNA, the CDR3 is TGCAGTGCGTGGGAAGGAGAGACCCAGTACTTC.

This clonotype was counted at least ten times. V is TRBV30 and J is TRBJ2-2; 8 bases fit TRBD2. Germline CDR1 and CDR2: GTSNPN and SVGIG (reference sequence). V was pared by 3 bases and J by 2 bases, with 5 bases of the junction left unmatched. CDR3 length equals 15 residues. CDR3 protein: CAWRFSGINTGELFF. CDR3 sequence (DNA): TGTGCCTGGAGATTTAGCGGGATAAACACCGGGGAGCTGTTTTTT. Filled out from reference TRBV30 and TRBJ2-2, the complete variable domain reads SQTIHQWPATLVQPVGSPLSLECTVEGTSNPNLYWYRQAAGRGLQLLFYSVGIGQISSEVPQNLSASRPQDRQFILSSKKLLLSDSGFYLCAWRFSGINTGELFFGEGSRLTVL.

This clonotype was detected ten times or more. V and J are TRBV6-5 and TRBJ1-1; 10 bases are shared with TRBD1. Trimming took 2 bases from V and 1 from J; bases not matched to a gene: 4. The CDR3 loop spans 16 amino acids. Germline assignment: CDR1 MNHEY and CDR2 SVGAGI. The CDR3 loop is CASSYAWTGGNTEAFF. The CDR3 coding sequence is TGTGCCAGCAGTTACGCCTGGACAGGGGGGAACACTGAAGCTTTCTTT.

Ten or more counts support this clonotype. CDR3 in amino acids: CATSDLPGTTNEKLFF. Here the CDR3 DNA reads TGTGCCACCAGTGATTTGCCCGGTACAACTAATGAAAAACTGTTTTTT. The rearrangement joins TRBV24-1 to TRBJ1-4; D is ambiguous. This CDR3 contains 16 residues. The germline CDR1 and CDR2 sequences are KGHDR and SFDVKD. V lost 0 bases, J lost 0 bases, and 7 bases lay in between.

In this sample, this clonotype turned up many times. V and J are TRBV7-2 and TRBJ2-7, with TRBD1 identical over 12 bases. The CDR3 is 16 amino acids. Trimming at V came to 3 bases and at J to 4 bases, leaving 7 bases not matched to a gene. CDR1 and CDR2 from the germline V gene are SGHTA and FQGNSA. The CDR3 bases are TGTGCCAGCAGCTTTACCGGGACAGGGGGCTTGTACGAGCAGTACTTC. Its translation is CASSFTGTGGLYEQYF.

This clonotype was seen repeatedly, ten times or more. J is TRBJ2-5 and V is TRBV11-2, with 7 bases aligning to TRBD2. The CDR3 runs 16 residues. V gave up 2 bases and J gave up 0 bases; unmatched junction bases: 6. CDR1 and CDR2 from the germline V gene are SGHAT and FQNNGV. CDR3 region: CASSLNLAANQETQYF. The CDR3 DNA reads TGTGCCAGCAGCTTAAACCTAGCGGCAAACCAAGAGACCCAGTACTTC.

This rearrangement joins TRBV28 to TRBJ2-7; D not certain. The CDR3 extends over 14 amino acids. CDR1 is MDHEN, CDR2 SYDVKM, per germline. V was trimmed by 6 bases and J by 0 bases, leaving 12 bases between them. The CDR3 sequence: CASSRAGNSYEQYF. The CDR3, as DNA: TGTGCCAGCAGCAGAGCAGGTAACTCCTACGAGCAGTACTTC. Full variable domain (missing parts from reference TRBV28 and TRBJ2-7): DVKVTQSSRYLVKRTGEKVFLECVQDMDHENMFWYRQDPGLGLRLIYFSYDVKMKEKGDIPEGYSVSREKKERFSLILESASTNQTSMYLCASSRAGNSYEQYFGPGTRLTVT.

This clonotype was seen repeatedly, ten times or more. V usage is TRBV7-2 and J usage is TRBJ2-7, with 10 bases fitting TRBD2. Germline CDR1 reads SGHTA; CDR2 reads FQGNSA. Trimming at V came to 4 bases and at J to 2 bases, leaving 5 bases not matched to a gene. The CDR3 is 15 amino acids. CDR3 region: CASSSPLAGTYEQYF. The CDR3 DNA reads TGTGCCAGCAGCTCCCCACTAGCGGGAACCTACGAGCAGTACTTC.

The rearrangement uses TRBV7-2 and TRBJ2-7; 9 bases fit TRBD1. The trim removed 0 bases at V and 7 bases at J, leaving 10 bases unmatched. This CDR3 has 16 residues. In germline, CDR1 is SGHTA, CDR2 FQGNSA. The CDR3 coding sequence is TGTGCCAGCAGCTTAGCCCGACCCCGGACAGGGGCTGAGCAGTACTTC. Encoded protein: CASSLARPRTGAEQYF.